This T cell receptor beta chain comes out of a study of CDR3 diversity in severe acne (dated by TCRdb to between 2018 and 2020). CDR1 and CDR2, looked up from the germline V gene (reference sequence), are SEHNR and FQNEAQ. V sheds 4 bases and J sheds 4 bases, leaving 9 bases between their ends. Reading from cysteine to phenylalanine, the CDR3 counts 13 amino acids. The only DNA kept is the CDR3, 39 bases in frame from the first base. Library generation was performed with PCR. The data were produced on an Illumina HiSeq 2000. TCRdb trimmed the raw reads at Q25, called clones with MiXCR and kept productive beta chains. Rows with one shared CDR3 protein collapse into an entry with the most common genes and DNA. This sample has 90,000 or so distinct CDR3 sequences in its table, and roughly half of those were observed once. In total, the top ten clones hold around 9.1% of the sample. Many counts were recorded for this clonotype. Its antigen is not yet known. No base-level quality is on record; no much larger clone is a single base apart.

The sequence came from a male donor in good health, serving as a control. The source material was blood. The sequence links TRBV7-9 to TRBJ2-3; a confident D gene designation cannot be given. This receptor has the CDR3 CASSSGGPDTQYF. The nucleotides are TGTGCCAGCAGCTCTGGCGGCCCAGATACGCAGTATTTT.